Here is one TCR beta chain with its context. Other DNA sequences in this specimen translate into the identical CDR3. Sequencing was performed with immunoSEQ multiplex PCR; in TCRdb, only in-frame clones are kept and a portion is missing. In the table there are roughly 90,000 clones, about 89% of which are singletons. The sample originates from a study of control samples from healthy donors and cancer patients. The CDR3 loop spans 14 amino acids. Looked up from germline, CDR1 is SGHTA and CDR2 is FQGNSA. Trimming took 4 bases from V and 7 from J; bases not matched to a gene: 6. This clonotype was obtained from a woman aged 45-59 years with colorectal cancer. Specimen: PBMCs. The rearrangement joins TRBV7-2 to TRBJ1-5; 8 nucleotides align to TRBD1. The CDR3 sequence: CASSSTGVGQPQHF. The CDR3 DNA reads as TGTGCCAGCAGCTCGACAGGGGTTGGGCAGCCCCAGCATTTT.